This TCR beta chain was sequenced in a study of monozygotic twins with inflammatory bowel disease. Reanalyzing the 5' RACE reads, TCRdb keeps one entry per CDR3 protein, without DNA. The listing records nearly 450,000 distinct CDR3 sequences. From germline, CDR1 is SGHTA and CDR2 FQGNSA. CDR3 length equals 15 residues. This clonotype originated in a human donor with ulcerative colitis or Crohn's disease, or a healthy co-twin of an affected twin (not recorded which). V usage is TRBV7-2 and J usage is TRBJ2-7; TCRdb returns TRBD2, unconfirmable since there is no DNA. The sequencing sample was made of blood. CDR3 loop: CASSLLAGTIYEQYF.